These 20 T cell receptor beta chains were all obtained from the same sample, sequenced in a study of molecular identifiers for immune sequencing clone quantification. Using its own MiXCR run on the PCR reads, TCRdb lists one record per CDR3 protein. Of about 86,000 distinct CDR3 sequences in the sample, 20% to 30% were seen once. The sample was naive CD8+ T cells from blood, with Jurkat cell RNA spiked in. The sample's subset: FACS-sorted CD8+CD4-CCR7+CD45RA+ naive T cells. These receptor sequences come from a human donor in good health. Some libraries in this study had Jurkat cell RNA spiked in.

This clonotype was seen only a few times. The chain couples TRBV19 to TRBJ2-3, with TRBD2 matching over 8 bases. CDR1 LNHDA and CDR2 SQIVND come from the germline V gene (reference sequence). V was pared by 5 bases and J by 0 bases, with 10 bases of the junction left unmatched. The length of the CDR3 is 17 residues. The CDR3 DNA sequence: TGTGCCAGTAGTGTTTTCGGTGGCGGGGGGAGCACAGATACGCAGTATTTT. Translating it yields CASSVFGGGGSTDTQYF.

Worth noting for this clonotype: A read error may be the cause here, since a much bigger clone is one base away. The rearrangement joins TRBV12-3 or TRBV12-4 to TRBJ2-5; no clear D gene. This CDR3 is built from 12 residues. The CDR3 here is CACSYGSETQYF. DNA of the CDR3: TGTGCCTGCAGTTACGGGTCCGAGACCCAGTACTTC.

This rearrangement joins TRBV28 to TRBJ1-5, with D uncertain. V was trimmed by 6 bases and J by 5 bases, leaving 5 bases between them. The CDR3 is made up of 11 amino acids. The germline CDR1 and CDR2 sequences are MDHEN and SYDVKM. The DNA for the CDR3 is TGTGCCAGCAGCGATGATCAGCCCCAGCATTTT. Amino acids: CASSDDQPQHF.

This clonotype was seen only a few times. The chain employs TRBV11-2 and TRBJ2-1; D not resolved. In germline, CDR1 is SGHAT, CDR2 FQNNGV. The CDR3 contains 17 residues. V lost 2 bases to trimming and J lost 2 bases, with 16 bases between them. The CDR3: CASSLKRWQRTYNEQFF. In DNA, the CDR3 is TGTGCCAGCAGCTTAAAAAGGTGGCAGCGAACCTACAATGAGCAGTTCTTC.

This clonotype was seen more than once but under ten times. V usage is TRBV23-1 and J usage is TRBJ1-6; 9 positions match TRBD1. TRBV23-1 is filed as an ORF, its function uncertain. With 5 bases clipped from V and 9 bases from J, the junction kept 17 bases outside the gene matches. The CDR3 length is 18 residues. CDR3: CASSAYTPGTGCVSPLHF. Here the CDR3 DNA reads TGCGCCAGCAGTGCTTATACCCCCGGGACAGGGTGTGTTTCACCCCTCCACTTT.

In the case of this clonotype: A much larger clone lies a single base off, so this may be a read error. The chain has TRBV9 and TRBJ2-2; 8 nucleotides line up with TRBD2. V shed 3 bases and J 7 bases; nucleotides not matched to a gene: 8. The germline V gene has CDR1 SGDLS and CDR2 YYNGEE. The CDR3 is made up of 15 amino acids. CDR3 amino acids: CASSDPGGRIGELFF. The CDR3 DNA follows: TGTGCCAGCAGCGATCCGGGGGGGAGAATCGGGGAGCTGTTTTTT.

This clonotype turned up a few times. The gene calls are TRBV10-3 and TRBJ2-3; TRBD2 matches at 10 bases. Germline V CDR1 and CDR2: ENHRY, SYGVKD. The CDR3 contains 13 residues. The ends lost 10 bases at V and 4 bases at J; junction bases unmatched: 5. CDR3 nucleotides: TGTGCCACACATAGCGGGGGGCCAGATACGCAGTATTTT. This codes for CATHSGGPDTQYF.

CDR3 nucleotides: TGTGCCAGCAGCTCGGACAGGGGAACCTACGAGCAGTACTTC. It is translated as CASSSDRGTYEQYF. The chain carries TRBV7-9 and TRBJ2-7; 9 bases map to TRBD1. The CDR3 runs 14 residues. The ends lost 4 bases at V and 2 bases at J; junction bases unmatched: 3. Germline V gene lookup returns CDR1 SEHNR and CDR2 FQNEAQ (reference sequence).

Note on this clonotype: Sequence at one end of the junction differs from germline and may be a read error. V is TRBV9 and J is TRBJ1-1, with D possibly TRBD1 on 5 matching bases. Germline V gives CDR1 SGDLS, CDR2 YYNGEE. This CDR3 is 13 amino acids long. This CDR3 reads CARSGGGNTEAFF. CDR3 coding DNA: TGTGCCCGCAGCGGGGGGGGGAATACTGAAGCTTTCTTT.

This clonotype was observed a few times. The gene calls are TRBV7-9 and TRBJ2-5; 7 bases line up with TRBD2. CDR1 is SEHNR and CDR2 is FQNEAQ in the germline V gene (reference sequence). The CDR3 spans 14 residues. V shed 2 bases and J 2 bases; nucleotides not matched to a gene: 2. The chain's CDR3 is CASSLIGGQETQYF. DNA for the CDR3: TGTGCCAGCAGCTTAATCGGGGGGCAAGAGACCCAGTACTTC.

This clonotype was counted many times. This chain links TRBV18 with TRBJ2-7, with D perhaps being TRBD1 or TRBD2 (5 bases each). Germline V gives CDR1 KGHSH, CDR2 LQKENI. Trimming shortened V by 3 bases and J by 3 bases, and 9 bases separated the two germline ends. The CDR3 contains 13 residues. CDR3 DNA: TGTGCCAGCTCACCGCGAGGGGACTACGAGCAGTACTTC. The encoded protein is CASSPRGDYEQYF.

This clonotype occurred many times. This rearrangement joins TRBV4-3 to TRBJ1-1; 9 bases are shared with TRBD1. This CDR3 region has 14 residues. The germline V gene encodes CDR1 LGHNA and CDR2 YSLEER. V lost 4 bases to trimming and J lost 3 bases; unmatched junction nucleotides: 3. Here the CDR3 DNA reads TGCGCCAGCAGCCGGACAGGGGTTGACACTGAAGCTTTCTTT. Translating it yields CASSRTGVDTEAFF.

The chain employs TRBV13 and TRBJ1-1, with 8 positions matching TRBD1. The CDR3 runs 14 residues. Germline CDR1 is PRHDT and CDR2 is FYEKMQ (reference sequence). The ends lost 5 bases at V and 6 bases at J; junction bases unmatched: 8. CDR3 residues: CASSLGRGRPEAFF. The CDR3 coding sequence is TGTGCCAGCAGCCTGGGCAGGGGGCGACCTGAAGCTTTCTTT.

This clonotype was seen many times. The V gene is TRBV20-1, the J gene TRBJ2-3; no clear D gene. Deletions cut 5 bases from V and 0 bases from J, with 9 bases between. CDR1 is DFQATT and CDR2 is SNEGSKA in the germline V gene (reference sequence). The CDR3 consists of 13 residues. CDR3 sequence (DNA): TGCAGTGCTCTCAGTGGTAGCACAGATACGCAGTATTTT. Translating gives CSALSGSTDTQYF.

As regards this clonotype: Mismatch with germline at one junction end may stem from a read error. The V gene is TRBV6-6, the J gene TRBJ2-5, with 8 bases that match TRBD2. The CDR3 is made up of 16 amino acids. Germline CDR1 is MNHNY and CDR2 is SVGAGI (reference sequence). The DNA of the CDR3 is TGTGTCAGCAGTTACTCCTTACGGGGGGGCCATGAGACCCAGTACTTC. It yields the protein CVSSYSLRGGHETQYF.

The table lists this clonotype with many counts. This chain uses TRBV30 with TRBJ2-3, with 10 bases that match TRBD2. The CDR3 has 14 amino acids. The J segment lost 4 bases and the V segment lost 5 bases, leaving 6 bases of the junction unmatched. Germline CDR1 GTSNPN, CDR2 SVGIG (reference sequence). The CDR3 loop is CAWSLAGVADTQYF. The CDR3 DNA follows: TGTGCCTGGTCCCTAGCGGGAGTCGCAGATACGCAGTATTTT.

This clonotype was seen at least ten times. The gene calls are TRBV28 and TRBJ2-1; a weak D match, TRBD1 (6 bases). The germline CDR1 and CDR2 sequences are MDHEN and SYDVKM. V gave up 6 bases and J gave up 9 bases, with 12 bases separating them. This CDR3 comprises 12 residues. The CDR3 here is CASSLGGSEQFF. CDR3 DNA: TGTGCCAGCAGCCTAGGGGGTAGTGAGCAGTTCTTC. The variable domain in full, completed from reference TRBV28 and TRBJ2-1, reads DVKVTQSSRYLVKRTGEKVFLECVQDMDHENMFWYRQDPGLGLRLIYFSYDVKMKEKGDIPEGYSVSREKKERFSLILESASTNQTSMYLCASSLGGSEQFFGPGTRLTVL.

This clonotype came up many times. The genes are TRBV7-8 and TRBJ2-3; a possible D gene is TRBD1 (6 bases). Per the germline V gene, CDR1 is SGHVS and CDR2 is FQNEAQ. V lost 3 bases to trimming and J lost 1 base, with 14 bases between them. The CDR3 is made up of 16 amino acids. This chain's CDR3 is CASSFSRDTRTDTQYF. CDR3 nucleotides: TGTGCCAGCAGCTTCTCCCGGGACACCCGCACAGATACGCAGTATTTT.

This clonotype was found many times. The gene calls are TRBV5-5 and TRBJ2-7; TRBD1 or TRBD2 may be the D gene (5 bases each). The CDR3 is made up of 15 amino acids. Trimming stripped 1 base from V and 4 bases from J, with 15 bases between. Germline CDR1 reads SGHKS; CDR2 reads YYEKEE (reference sequence). The CDR3 nucleotides are TGTGCCAGCAGCTTGTGGGCAGGGAGTGGGTACGAGCAGTACTTC. It specifies CASSLWAGSGYEQYF.

This clonotype showed up just a few times. V and J are TRBV30 and TRBJ1-1, with 7 bases identical to TRBD1. This CDR3 comprises 14 residues. Germline V gene data show CDR1 as GTSNPN and CDR2 as SVGIG (reference sequence). J lost 0 bases, V lost 3 bases, and 4 bases had no gene match. CDR3 in amino acids: CAWRWTGLNTEAFF. The CDR3 DNA sequence: TGTGCCTGGAGATGGACAGGCCTGAACACTGAAGCTTTCTTT. The entire variable domain, with the rest obtained from reference TRBV30 and TRBJ1-1, is as follows: SQTIHQWPATLVQPVGSPLSLECTVEGTSNPNLYWYRQAAGRGLQLLFYSVGIGQISSEVPQNLSASRPQDRQFILSSKKLLLSDSGFYLCAWRWTGLNTEAFFGQGTRLTVV.